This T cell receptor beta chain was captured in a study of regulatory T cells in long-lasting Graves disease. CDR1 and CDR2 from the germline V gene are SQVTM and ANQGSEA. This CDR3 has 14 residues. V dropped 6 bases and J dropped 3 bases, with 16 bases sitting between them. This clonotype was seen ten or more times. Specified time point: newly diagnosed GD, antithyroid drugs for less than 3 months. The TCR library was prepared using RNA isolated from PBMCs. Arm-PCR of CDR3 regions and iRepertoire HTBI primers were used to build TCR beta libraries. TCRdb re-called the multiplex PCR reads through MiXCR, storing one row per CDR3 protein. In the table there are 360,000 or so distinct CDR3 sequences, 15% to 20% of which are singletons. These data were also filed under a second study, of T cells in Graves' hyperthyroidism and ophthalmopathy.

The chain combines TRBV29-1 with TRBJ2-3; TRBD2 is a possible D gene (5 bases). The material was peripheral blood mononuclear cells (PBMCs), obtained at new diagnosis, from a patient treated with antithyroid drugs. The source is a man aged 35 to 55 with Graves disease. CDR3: CSVETGLGTDTQYF. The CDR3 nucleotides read TGCAGCGTGGAAACGGGGTTAGGGACAGATACGCAGTATTTT.